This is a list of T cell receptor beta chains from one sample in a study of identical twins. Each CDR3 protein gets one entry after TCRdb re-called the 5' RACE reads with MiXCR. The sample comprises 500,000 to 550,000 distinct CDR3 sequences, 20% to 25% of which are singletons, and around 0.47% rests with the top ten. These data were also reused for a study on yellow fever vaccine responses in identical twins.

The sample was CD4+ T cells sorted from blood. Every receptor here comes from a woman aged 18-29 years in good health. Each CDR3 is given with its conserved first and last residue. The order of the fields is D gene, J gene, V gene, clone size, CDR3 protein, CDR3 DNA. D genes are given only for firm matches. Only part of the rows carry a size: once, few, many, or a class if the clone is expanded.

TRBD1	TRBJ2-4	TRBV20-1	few	CSVPGQGRGKNIQYF	TGCAGTGTACCGGGACAGGGGAGGGGCAAAAACATTCAGTACTTC
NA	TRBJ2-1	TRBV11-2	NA	CASSPLAATGGGEQFF	TGTGCCAGCAGCCCGCTAGCGGCTACAGGGGGGGGTGAGCAGTTCTTC
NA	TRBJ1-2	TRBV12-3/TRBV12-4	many	CASSPHAGTQGSYTF	TGTGCCAGCAGTCCTCACGCCGGGACACAAGGGAGCTACACCTTC
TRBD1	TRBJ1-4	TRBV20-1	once	CSARGTGIWEKLFF	TGCAGTGCTAGAGGGACAGGGATTTGGGAAAAACTGTTTTTT
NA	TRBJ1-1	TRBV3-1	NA	CASNARGRNTEAFF	TGTGCCAGCAACGCCAGGGGTAGGAACACTGAAGCTTTCTTT
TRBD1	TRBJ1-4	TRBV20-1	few	CSAGGTGGIEEKLFF	TGCAGTGCCGGCGGGACAGGGGGCATCGAAGAAAAACTGTTTTTT
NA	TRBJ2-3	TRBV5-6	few	CASSLTPTLSRTDTQYF	TGTGCCAGCAGCTTGACCCCGACTCTATCACGCACAGATACGCAGTATTTT
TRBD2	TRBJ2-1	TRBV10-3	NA	CAIWSGAGNEQFF	TGTGCCATCTGGAGCGGGGCCGGGAATGAGCAGTTCTTC
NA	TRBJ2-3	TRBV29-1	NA	CSPRGSDTHSDTQYF	TGCAGCCCACGAGGTTCAGACACCCATTCAGATACGCAGTATTTT
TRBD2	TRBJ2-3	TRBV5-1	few	CASSLVRLTSRDKVDTQYF	TGCGCCAGCAGCTTGGTCCGGCTGACTAGCCGTGACAAGGTGGATACGCAGTATTTT
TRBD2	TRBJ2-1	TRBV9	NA	CASSVGVSGGYNEQFF	TGTGCCAGCAGCGTAGGGGTAAGCGGGGGATACAATGAGCAGTTCTTC
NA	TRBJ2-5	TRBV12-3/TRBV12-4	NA	CASRVSGYQETQYF	TGTGCCAGCAGAGTCAGCGGTTACCAAGAGACCCAGTACTTC
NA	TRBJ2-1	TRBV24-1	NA	CATSDLVHSYNEQFF	TGTGCCACCAGTGATTTGGTTCACTCCTACAATGAGCAGTTCTTC
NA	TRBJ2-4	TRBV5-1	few	CASSPRGEGWKNIQYF	TGCGCCAGCTCCCCGCGGGGCGAGGGCTGGAAAAACATTCAGTACTTC
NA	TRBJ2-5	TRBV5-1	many	CASSLGSQETQYF	TGCGCCAGCAGCTTGGGTTCTCAAGAGACCCAGTACTTC
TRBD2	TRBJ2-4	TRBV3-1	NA	CASSQDPLAGAKNIQYF	TGTGCCAGCAGCCAAGATCCCCTAGCGGGAGCCAAAAACATTCAGTACTTC
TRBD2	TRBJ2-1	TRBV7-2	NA	CASSLVPLAVSYNEQFF	TGTGCCAGCAGCTTAGTCCCTCTAGCGGTTTCCTACAATGAGCAGTTCTTC
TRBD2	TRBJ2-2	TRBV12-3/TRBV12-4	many	CASRTTSGSAGELFF	TGTGCCAGCAGAACCACTAGCGGGAGCGCCGGGGAGCTGTTTTTT
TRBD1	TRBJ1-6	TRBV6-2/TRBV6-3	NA	CASTLQGRGSPLHF	TGTGCCAGCACCTTACAGGGGAGAGGATCACCCCTCCACTTT
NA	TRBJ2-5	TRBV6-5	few	CASSYGGIQYF	TGTGCCAGCAGTTATGGTGGGATCCAGTACTTC
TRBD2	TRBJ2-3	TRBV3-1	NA	CASSIGLAGASSTDTQYF	TGTGCCAGCAGCATAGGACTAGCGGGGGCTTCTAGCACAGATACGCAGTATTTT
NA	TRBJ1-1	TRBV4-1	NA	CASSQMAGGGTEAFF	TGCGCCAGCAGCCAAATGGCCGGGGGGGGGACTGAAGCTTTCTTT
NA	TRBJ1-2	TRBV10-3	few	CAISEFAATNYGYTF	TGTGCCATCAGTGAGTTTGCAGCCACCAACTATGGCTACACCTTC
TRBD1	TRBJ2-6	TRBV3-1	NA	CASSRDRPSGANVLTF	TGTGCCAGCAGCCGGGACAGGCCCTCTGGGGCCAACGTCCTGACTTTC
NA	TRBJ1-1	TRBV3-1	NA	CASSHTGLGTEAFF	TGTGCCAGCAGCCATACAGGGCTTGGCACTGAAGCTTTCTTT
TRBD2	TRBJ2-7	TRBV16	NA	CASSQSNSGRSFQYF	TGTGCCAGCAGCCAATCTAATAGCGGGAGGTCCTTTCAGTACTTC
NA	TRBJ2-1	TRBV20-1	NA	CSASPNLPGATEQWQFF	TGCAGTGCTAGTCCCAATCTCCCAGGGGCAACTGAACAATGGCAGTTCTTC
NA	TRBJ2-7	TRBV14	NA	CASSLWGYQYF	TGTGCCAGCAGCCTCTGGGGGTATCAGTACTTC
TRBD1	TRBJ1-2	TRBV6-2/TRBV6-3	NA	CASRQGYGYTF	TGTGCCAGTCGACAGGGGTATGGCTACACCTTC
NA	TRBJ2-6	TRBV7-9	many	CASSLWGVGANVLTF	TGTGCCAGCAGCTTATGGGGGGTTGGGGCCAACGTCCTGACTTTC
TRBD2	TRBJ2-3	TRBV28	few	CASEAGDSDTQYF	TGTGCCAGCGAAGCGGGAGACTCAGATACGCAGTATTTT
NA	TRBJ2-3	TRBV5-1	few	CASRQTGTFNTQYF	TGCGCCAGCAGACAAACCGGGACTTTTAATACGCAGTATTTT
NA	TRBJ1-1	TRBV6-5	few	CASSYSARANTEAFF	TGTGCCAGCAGTTACTCGGCCAGGGCGAACACTGAAGCTTTCTTT
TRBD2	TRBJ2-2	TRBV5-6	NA	CASRRLAANTGELFF	TGTGCCAGCAGGAGACTAGCGGCGAACACCGGGGAGCTGTTTTTT
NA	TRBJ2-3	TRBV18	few	CASSPVIRGRSTDTQYF	TGTGCCAGCTCACCTGTTATCCGGGGACGAAGCACAGATACGCAGTATTTT
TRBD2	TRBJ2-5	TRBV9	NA	CASSFGRGEETQYF	TGTGCCAGCAGCTTCGGCCGGGGGGAAGAGACCCAGTACTTC
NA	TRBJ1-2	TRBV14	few	CASSQDATNYGYTF	TGTGCCAGCAGCCAAGATGCCACAAACTATGGCTACACCTTC
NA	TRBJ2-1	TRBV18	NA	CASSPPGRRDPYNEQFF	TGTGCCAGCTCACCACCGGGGCGGCGGGATCCCTACAATGAGCAGTTCTTC
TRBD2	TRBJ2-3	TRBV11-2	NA	CASSLATGGGTDTQYF	TGTGCCAGCAGCTTAGCGACGGGGGGGGGGACAGATACGCAGTATTTT
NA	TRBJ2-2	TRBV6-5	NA	CASRDRSNTGELFF	TGTGCCAGCAGAGACAGGAGTAACACCGGGGAGCTGTTTTTT
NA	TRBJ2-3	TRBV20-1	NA	CSAIGAADTQYF	TGCAGTGCTATAGGGGCGGCAGATACGCAGTATTTT
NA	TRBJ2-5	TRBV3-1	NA	CASSQEQGRLHF	TGTGCCAGCAGCCAAGAGCAAGGTCGGTTACACTTC
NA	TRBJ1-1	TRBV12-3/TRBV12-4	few	CASTRENTEAFF	TGTGCCAGCACCAGGGAAAACACTGAAGCTTTCTTT
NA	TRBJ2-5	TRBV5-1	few	CASSPGRRDQETQYF	TGCGCCAGCAGCCCCGGACGGAGGGACCAAGAGACCCAGTACTTC
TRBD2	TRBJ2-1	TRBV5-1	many	CASSLAGGLAGAEVRYNEQFF	TGCGCCAGCAGCTTGGCCGGGGGACTAGCGGGAGCCGAAGTCCGATACAATGAGCAGTTCTTC
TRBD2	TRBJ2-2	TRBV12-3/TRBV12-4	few	CASRSSGRAGGELFF	TGTGCCAGCAGGTCTAGCGGGAGAGCCGGCGGGGAGCTGTTTTTT
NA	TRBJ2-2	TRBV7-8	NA	CASSLPTIAGELFF	TGTGCCAGCAGCTTACCCACCATTGCCGGGGAGCTGTTTTTT
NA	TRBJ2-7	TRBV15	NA	CATSPSSPWDEQYF	TGTGCCACCAGCCCCTCATCACCCTGGGACGAGCAGTACTTC
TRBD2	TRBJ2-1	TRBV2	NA	CASRGLEVNEQFF	TGTGCCAGCAGGGGACTAGAGGTCAATGAGCAGTTCTTC
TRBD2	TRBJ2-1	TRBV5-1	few	CASSLGLAGATSYNEQFF	TGCGCCAGCAGCTTGGGACTAGCGGGAGCCACCTCCTACAATGAGCAGTTCTTC
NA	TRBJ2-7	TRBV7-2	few	CASSLETGPYEQYF	TGTGCCAGCAGCTTAGAGACAGGACCCTACGAGCAGTACTTC
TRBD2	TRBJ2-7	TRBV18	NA	CASSPPGTILDEQYF	TGTGCCAGCTCACCACCAGGGACTATATTGGACGAGCAGTACTTC
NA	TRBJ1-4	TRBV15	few	CATTPLGGEKLFF	TGTGCCACCACTCCATTGGGTGGCGAAAAACTGTTTTTT
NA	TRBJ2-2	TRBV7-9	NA	CASSKRDVSTGELFF	TGTGCCAGCAGCAAGAGGGATGTTAGCACCGGGGAGCTGTTTTTT
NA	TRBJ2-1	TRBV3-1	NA	CASSQDGESEQFF	TGTGCCAGCAGCCAAGATGGGGAGAGTGAGCAGTTCTTC
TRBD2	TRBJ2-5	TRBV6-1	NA	CASGLAGEGPETQYF	TGTGCCTCGGGACTAGCGGGAGAAGGGCCAGAGACCCAGTACTTC
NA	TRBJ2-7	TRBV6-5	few	CASSCRDCYEQYF	TGTGCCAGCAGTTGCCGGGACTGCTACGAGCAGTACTTC
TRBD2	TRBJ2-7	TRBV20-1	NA	CSALNGGRVSYEQYF	TGCAGTGCTCTTAATGGCGGGAGGGTCTCCTACGAGCAGTACTTC